The clone carrying this T cell receptor (beta chain) came up many times. Its antigen is as yet unknown. These data belong to a study of regulatory T cells in long-lasting Graves disease. Study results and caveats: TCR diversity in persistent Graves' patients was below that of newly diagnosed ones.

V lost 3 bases and J 0 bases, leaving 13 bases between the germline ends. Germline V CDR1 and CDR2: MNHEY, SMNVEV (reference sequence). The CDR3 runs to 16 residues. To make TCR beta libraries, researchers used iRepertoire HTBI primers and Arm-PCR of CDR3 regions. One entry per CDR3 protein, called by TCRdb with MiXCR from the multiplex PCR reads. The data hold about 450,000 distinct CDR3 sequences, with around 15% observed a single time. Time point reported: newly diagnosed GD, antithyroid drugs for less than 3 months. PBMCs were the source of the RNA used for TCR sequencing. These records were also assigned to another study, of T cells in Graves' hyperthyroidism and ophthalmopathy. That source reports: The HTBI primer set drove a first-round RT-PCR of the TCR CDR3.

This sequence joins TRBV27 and TRBJ2-3; D might be TRBD2 (6 bases). The input for sequencing was peripheral blood mononuclear cells (PBMCs), taken at new diagnosis, from a patient treated with antithyroid drugs. The receptor was derived from a woman aged 45-59 years with Graves disease. The CDR3 spells CASSFLAGRSTDTQYF. In nucleotides, the CDR3 is TGTGCCAGCAGTTTTCTCGCGGGAAGAAGCACAGATACGCAGTATTTT.